This T cell receptor (beta chain) emerged from a study of shared clonotypes between healthy human individuals (dated by TCRdb to about 2020). In the study overall: The cohort comprised a couple of women and three men aged 18 to 49 years. Per donor, three plates each were used for CD4 naive and CD4 memory, two for CD8 naive, and one for CD8 memory. Each donor's leukapheresis produced roughly between roughly 0.9 and 9 billion PBMCs. To estimate repertoire size and how much clonotype sharing occurs between individuals, the study deeply sequenced the blood TCR repertoires of 4 to 6 healthy adults. To increase sequencing depth and limit assay-specific biases, TCR repertoire library preparation and sequencing were carried out by different laboratories using diverse techniques. Findings and caveats that apply to the study as a whole: Incomplete sequencing was indicated by rarefaction of sorted-subset datasets, despite the large sequencing depth. Pairwise subsampling led to the expectation that sequencing depth would affect the degree of clonotype sharing among donors. Higher generation probabilities were observed for clonotypes shared by all four sorted-subset donors than for non-shared clonotypes. Naive subsets generally had larger estimated clonotype richness than memory subsets. Sampling was restricted to blood, and TCR repertoires in tissue are likely to differ from TCR repertoires in blood. Sharing across a few donors was observed for 4.5% to 6.5% of naive CD4, about 3.2% of naive CD8, about 2.3% of memory CD4, and about 0.38% of memory CD8 clonotypes. The small number of donors limited the genetic and exposure-history diversity represented.

The V end loses 2 bases and the J end loses 8 bases, and a stretch of 12 bases separates them. Taken from cysteine to phenylalanine, the CDR3 has 13 residues. Of the read, only the CDR3 DNA is kept; its 39 bases are in frame from base 1. Sequences MDHEN (CDR1) and SYDVKM (CDR2) are obtained from the germline V gene. Using the deep immunoSEQ assay, TCR CDR3 regions were amplified from genomic DNA by multiplex PCR. Extracted genomic DNA from each cell subset was distributed evenly across all wells of several immunoSEQ 96-well plates, and each plate was treated as a replicate. For sorted subsets, each replicate PCR was loaded with about 0.2 ug genomic DNA, equivalent to approximately 27,000 T cell genomes. The purified libraries were quantified using a Qubit 3.0 fluorometer, sized with a Bioanalyzer 2100, and then quantified again using the KAPA Library Quantification kit. Each immunoSEQ 96-well plate was sequenced on its own single-read 150-cycle Illumina NextSeq 550 flow cell. Per the authors' processing: Because the immunoSEQ output included only junctional sequences and no quality scores, the filtering could not be the same as the filtering used for full-length reads. To assign V/J genes and CDR3, sequences were annotated against IMGT germline references using PyIR, a Python wrapper for IgBLAST v1.9. Reads were filtered out if the reads had weak V/J assignments (E-value above 1e-6), no CDR3, stop codons, out-of-frame junctions, or ambiguous translated residues. V3J clonotypes were defined as sequences sharing the same inferred V gene, J gene, and CDR3 amino acid sequence. To compute the percentage overlap between repertoires, the number of shared unique clonotypes was divided by the size of the smaller repertoire. Richness of each repertoire was evaluated using RTK rarefaction, the Chao1 estimator, and Recon v2.1 estimates of unobserved clonotypes. OLGA was used to compute generation probabilities for all TCRbeta clonotypes that the gDNA method yielded from a few donors. TCRdb took over this immuneACCESS table, retaining in-frame rearrangements with V and J assigned. Such tables are incomplete; in checked studies, under half of the missing clones stem from an unresolved V gene, and the remainder is unexplained. That table gives V, J and clone size, and the DNA gave D and trimming. Within this sample are 760,000 or so clones, with around 96% of them counted one time only. The ten most abundant clones make up about 0.21% of the sample.

In the case of this clone: Its antigen specificity is not known. One base away there is no much larger clone; base qualities are not given.

CD8 naive samples were obtained by positive selection for CCR7 among CD45RO-negative cells, yielding a CD45RA+CCR7+ population from which TemRA cells were excluded. Donors were healthy HIV-negative adults with no recently reported acute infections or vaccinations. Every donor was a Caucasian adult residing in Nashville, Tennessee, USA. Blood was obtained by leukapheresis, after which PBMCs were separated by Ficoll-Histopaque density gradient centrifugation and cryopreserved in liquid nitrogen vapor phase. Purity and quantity of every magnetically sorted T cell population were checked by analytical flow cytometry. From each sorted fraction, genomic DNA was isolated and quantified by UV absorbance on a Nanodrop 2000c.

This chain is built from TRBV28 and TRBJ1-1, with the D gene not confidently named. The receptor comes from a man younger than 45 in good health. Sequencing was carried out using naive CD8+ T cells sorted from blood. Interpreted using the paper, the cell subset or site label stands for: CD45RA+CCR7+. The DNA reads as follows: TGTGCCAGCAGTTTAACGGGTCTTTCGGAAGCTTTCTTT. Its product reads: CASSLTGLSEAFF.